This paragraph covers one TCR beta chain sequence. Method: immunoSEQ multiplex PCR; TCRdb's copy keeps in-frame clones and lacks some. The sample contains roughly 300,000 clones, roughly 90% of which appear only once. CDR1 SGHRS and CDR2 YFSETQ come from the germline V gene. The CDR3 consists of 12 residues. V shed 5 bases and J shed 5 bases, with 9 bases lying between them. This entry belongs to a study of blood T cell repertoires in COVID-19. Turning to the study itself: PBMCs, B-cell-depleted T cells, or T cells were the source of the cDNA or gDNA that made up the material.

The sample was peripheral blood. The sequence was collected from a young man who had recovered from COVID-19. V gene TRBV5-1 combines with J gene TRBJ2-3; D is undetermined. CDR3 sequence (DNA): TGCGCCAGCAGTTCTTCCCGAGATACGCAGTATTTT. Translation gives CASSSSRDTQYF. Full variable domain (outside the CDR3, taken from reference TRBV5-1 and TRBJ2-3): KAGVTQTPRYLIKTRGQQVTLSCSPISGHRSVSWYQQTPGQGLQFLFEYFSETQRNKGNFPGRFSGRQFSNSRSEMNVSTLELGDSALYLCASSSSRDTQYFGPGTRLTVL.